The clone carrying this T cell receptor (beta chain) turned up a few times. What it binds is unknown. Unique molecular identifiers had been added to the TCR beta cDNA libraries. When 1 to 10 million T cells were used, they gave some 540,000 cDNA molecules. TCRdb passed the PCR reads through MiXCR, listing each CDR3 protein once. The sample has about 770,000 distinct CDR3 sequences, about half seen once. This sample was included in a study of post-analysis software for immune sequencing data. On the study more broadly: Relapsing-remitting, secondary progressive and progressive-relapsing multiple sclerosis courses were included.

General study results and limits: Compared with controls, patients had more of five or six TRBV segments, including TRBV5-6, TRBV5-1 and TRBV20-1. Controls had significantly higher normalized Chao1 diversity than multiple sclerosis patients.

V was trimmed by 4 bases and J by 1 base, leaving 11 bases between them. CDR3 length: 15 amino acids. The sample taken for sequencing was blood. This chain joins TRBV12-3 or TRBV12-4 and TRBJ2-4; D is unclear. This TCR came from a girl aged 10 to 17 with multiple sclerosis. CDR3 nucleotide sequence: TGTGCCAGCAGTTGGGTTTGGGGTGCCAAAAACATTCAGTACTTC. This codes for CASSWVWGAKNIQYF.